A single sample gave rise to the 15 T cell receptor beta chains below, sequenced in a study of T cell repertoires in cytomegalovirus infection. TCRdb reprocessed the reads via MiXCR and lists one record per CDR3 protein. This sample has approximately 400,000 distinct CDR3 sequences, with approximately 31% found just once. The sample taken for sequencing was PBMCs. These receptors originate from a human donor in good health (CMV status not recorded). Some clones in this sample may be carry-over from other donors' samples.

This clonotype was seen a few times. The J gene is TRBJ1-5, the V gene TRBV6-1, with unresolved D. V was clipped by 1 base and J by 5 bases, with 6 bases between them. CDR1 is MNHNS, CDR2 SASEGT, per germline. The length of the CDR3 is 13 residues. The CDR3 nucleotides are TGTGCCAGCAGTGAAGTACCCGATCAGCCCCAGCATTTT. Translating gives CASSEVPDQPQHF.

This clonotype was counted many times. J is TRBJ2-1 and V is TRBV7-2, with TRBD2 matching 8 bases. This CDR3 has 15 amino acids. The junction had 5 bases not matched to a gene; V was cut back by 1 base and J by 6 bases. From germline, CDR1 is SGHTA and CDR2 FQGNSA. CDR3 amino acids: CASSLVGLALNEQFF. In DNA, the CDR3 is TGTGCCAGCAGCTTAGTTGGACTAGCCCTCAATGAGCAGTTCTTC.

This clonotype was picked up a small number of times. The chain's CDR3 is CASSTSTGTRDQPQHF. CDR3 DNA: TGTGCCAGCAGTACCAGTACAGGGACCCGCGATCAGCCCCAGCATTTT. The chain joins TRBV12-3 or TRBV12-4 to TRBJ1-5; TRBD1 might be the D (6 bases). V dropped 5 bases and J dropped 5 bases, with 19 bases sitting between them. This CDR3 has 16 residues.

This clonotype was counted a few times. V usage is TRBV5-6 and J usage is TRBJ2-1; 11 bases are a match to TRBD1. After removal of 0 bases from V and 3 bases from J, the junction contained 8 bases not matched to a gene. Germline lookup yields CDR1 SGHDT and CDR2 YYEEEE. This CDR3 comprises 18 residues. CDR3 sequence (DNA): TGTGCCAGCAGCTTGGCAGGGGGTGGGACAGGGGGCTACAATGAGCAGTTCTTC. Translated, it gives CASSLAGGGTGGYNEQFF.

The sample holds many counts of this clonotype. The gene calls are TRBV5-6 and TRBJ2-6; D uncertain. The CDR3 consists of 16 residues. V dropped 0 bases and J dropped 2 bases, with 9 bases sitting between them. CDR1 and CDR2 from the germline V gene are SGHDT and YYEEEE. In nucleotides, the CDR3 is TGTGCCAGCAGCTTGGGGCAGGTTGCTGGGGCCAACGTCCTGACTTTC. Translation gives CASSLGQVAGANVLTF.

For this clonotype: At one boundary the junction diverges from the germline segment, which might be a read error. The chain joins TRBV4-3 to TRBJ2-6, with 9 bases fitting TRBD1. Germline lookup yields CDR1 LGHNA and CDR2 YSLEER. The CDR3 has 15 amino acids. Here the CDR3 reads CASSQVGTGFDVLIF. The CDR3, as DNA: TGCGCCAGCAGCCAAGTGGGGACAGGGTTCGACGTCCTGATTTTC.

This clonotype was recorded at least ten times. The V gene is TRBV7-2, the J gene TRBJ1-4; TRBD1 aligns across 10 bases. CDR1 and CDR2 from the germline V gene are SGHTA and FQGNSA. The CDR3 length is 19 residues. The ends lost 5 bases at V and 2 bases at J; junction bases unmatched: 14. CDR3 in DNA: TGTGCCAGCAGCCCCCGTGACAGGGGGCGGTCTGGCACTAATGAAAAACTGTTTTTT. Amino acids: CASSPRDRGRSGTNEKLFF.

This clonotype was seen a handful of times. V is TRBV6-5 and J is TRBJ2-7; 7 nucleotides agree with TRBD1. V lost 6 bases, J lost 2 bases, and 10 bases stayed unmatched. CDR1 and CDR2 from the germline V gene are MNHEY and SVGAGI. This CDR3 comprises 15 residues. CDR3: CASSSPRTGTYEQYF. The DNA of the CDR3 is TGTGCCAGCAGCTCACCACGGACAGGTACCTACGAGCAGTACTTC.

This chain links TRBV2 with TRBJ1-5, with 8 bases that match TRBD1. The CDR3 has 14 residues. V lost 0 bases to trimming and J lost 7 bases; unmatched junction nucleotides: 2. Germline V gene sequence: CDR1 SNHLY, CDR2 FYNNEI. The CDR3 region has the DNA TGTGCCAGCAGTGAAGCGGACAGGGTCCAGCCCCAGCATTTT. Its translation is CASSEADRVQPQHF.

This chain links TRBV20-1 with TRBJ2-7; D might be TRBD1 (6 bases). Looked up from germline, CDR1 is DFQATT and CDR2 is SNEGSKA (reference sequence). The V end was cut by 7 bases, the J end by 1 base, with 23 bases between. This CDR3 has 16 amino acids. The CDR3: CSVRGRGRPHSYEQYF. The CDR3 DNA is TGCAGTGTAAGGGGCAGGGGCCGCCCCCATTCCTACGAGCAGTACTTC.

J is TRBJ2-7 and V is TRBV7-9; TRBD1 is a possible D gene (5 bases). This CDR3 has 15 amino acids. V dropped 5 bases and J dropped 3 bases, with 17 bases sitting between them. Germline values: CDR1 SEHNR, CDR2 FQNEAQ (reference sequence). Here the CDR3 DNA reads TGTGCCAGCAGCACAAGAACGGCAGGGCACTACGAGCAGTACTTC. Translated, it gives CASSTRTAGHYEQYF.

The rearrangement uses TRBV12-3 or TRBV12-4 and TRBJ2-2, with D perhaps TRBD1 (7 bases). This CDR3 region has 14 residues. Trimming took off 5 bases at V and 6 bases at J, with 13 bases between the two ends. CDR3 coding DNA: TGTGCCAGCAGTGCCAGGGGGGTAGCCGGGGAGCTGTTTTTT. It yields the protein CASSARGVAGELFF.

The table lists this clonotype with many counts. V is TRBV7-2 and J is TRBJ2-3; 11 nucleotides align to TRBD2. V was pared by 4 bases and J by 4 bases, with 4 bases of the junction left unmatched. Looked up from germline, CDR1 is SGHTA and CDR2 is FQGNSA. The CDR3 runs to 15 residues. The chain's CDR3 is CASSSTSGGSDTQYF. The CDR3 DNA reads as TGTGCCAGCAGCTCCACTAGCGGGGGATCAGATACGCAGTATTTT.

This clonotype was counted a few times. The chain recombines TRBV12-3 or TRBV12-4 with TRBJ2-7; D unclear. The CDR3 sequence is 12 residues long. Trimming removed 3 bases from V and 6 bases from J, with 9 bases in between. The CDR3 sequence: CASSFLGGEQYF. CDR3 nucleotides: TGTGCCAGCAGTTTTCTGGGTGGCGAGCAGTACTTC.

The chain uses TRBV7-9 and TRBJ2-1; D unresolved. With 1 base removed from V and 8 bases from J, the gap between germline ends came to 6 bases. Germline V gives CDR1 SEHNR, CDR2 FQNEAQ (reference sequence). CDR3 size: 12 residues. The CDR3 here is CASSLGADEQFF. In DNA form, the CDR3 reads TGTGCCAGCAGCTTAGGGGCGGATGAGCAGTTCTTC. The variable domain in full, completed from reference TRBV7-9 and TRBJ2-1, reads DTGVSQNPRHKITKRGQNVTFRCDPISEHNRLYWYRQTLGQGPEFLTYFQNEAQLEKSRLLSDRFSAERPKGSFSTLEIQRTEQGDSAMYLCASSLGADEQFFGPGTRLTVL.